These T cell receptor beta chains were read from a single sample in a study of CD8 T cells in Susac syndrome. One entry per CDR3 protein, called by TCRdb with MiXCR from the immunoSEQ multiplex PCR reads. Counted here are approximately 120,000 distinct CDR3 sequences, around 95% occurring once; the ten biggest clones make up more than 0.095%. Sequencing input: CD4+ T cells from PBMCs. The source is a human donor in good health. Each CDR3 is given with its conserved first and last residue. D genes are given only for firm matches. Only part of the rows carry a size: once, few, many, or a class if the clone is expanded.

CASSFEVGSGYEQYF	TGTGCCAGCAGTTTCGAGGTGGGTTCAGGCTACGAGCAGTACTTC	-	TRBV12-3/TRBV12-4	-	TRBJ2-7
CASSLRGGQETQYF	TGTGCCAGCAGCCTTCGGGGGGGGCAAGAGACCCAGTACTTC	-	TRBV4-2	TRBD2	TRBJ2-5
CASSLAAVYSYNEQFF	TGCGCCAGCAGCTTGGCGGCAGTTTACTCCTACAATGAGCAGTTCTTC	-	TRBV5-1	-	TRBJ2-1
CSARSAGGGYEQYF	TGCAGTGCTAGATCCGCGGGGGGAGGGTACGAGCAGTACTTC	-	TRBV20-1	TRBD2	TRBJ2-7
CASSSGGGSYEQYF	TGTGCCAGCAGCTCAGGGGGCGGGTCCTACGAGCAGTACTTC	-	TRBV7-2	TRBD1	TRBJ2-7
CASSRTTGSSGANVLTF	TGTGCCAGCAGCCGAACCACAGGGAGCTCTGGGGCCAACGTCCTGACTTTC	-	TRBV3-1	-	TRBJ2-6
CASSLAGGALEQYF	TGTGCCAGCAGCTTAGCGGGAGGAGCTCTCGAGCAGTACTTC	-	TRBV7-8	-	TRBJ2-7
CASSLGWGNTEAFF	TGTGCCAGCAGCTTGGGGTGGGGGAACACTGAAGCTTTCTTT	-	TRBV5-6	-	TRBJ1-1
CASSPPLPRETQYF	TGTGCCAGCTCACCACCGCTGCCAAGGGAGACCCAGTACTTC	once	TRBV18	-	TRBJ2-5
CASSPIGKTQYF	TGTGCCAGCAGTCCCATCGGGAAGACCCAGTACTTC	-	TRBV6-2/TRBV6-3	-	TRBJ2-5
CASSQGRGRETRNEQFF	TGTGCCAGCAGTCAAGGCAGGGGAAGGGAGACCCGCAATGAGCAGTTCTTC	-	TRBV14	-	TRBJ2-1
CASSYADRRETQYF	TGTGCCAGCAGTTACGCGGACAGGCGGGAGACCCAGTACTTC	-	TRBV6-2/TRBV6-3	TRBD1	TRBJ2-5
CAWSVRWSAQETQYF	TGTGCCTGGAGTGTACGATGGTCAGCCCAAGAGACCCAGTACTTC	once	TRBV30	-	TRBJ2-5
CASSMVGARNTQYF	TGTGCCAGTAGTATGGTTGGGGCGAGGAATACGCAGTATTTT	once	TRBV19	-	TRBJ2-3
CASRSLYGHQETQYF	TGCGCCAGCCGCAGCTTATACGGGCATCAAGAGACCCAGTACTTC	-	TRBV5-1	-	TRBJ2-5
CASSPGTGVTSEAFF	TGTGCCAGCAGTCCTGGGACAGGGGTCACCTCTGAAGCTTTCTTT	-	TRBV12-3/TRBV12-4	TRBD1	TRBJ1-1
CASSPDRAVTGELFF	TGTGCCAGCAGCCCGGACAGGGCGGTCACCGGGGAGCTGTTTTTT	-	TRBV28	TRBD1	TRBJ2-2